The 3 T cell receptor beta chains in this list originate from one sample, sequenced in a study of OX40 agonist ivuxolimab in advanced cancers. The method was immunoSEQ multiplex PCR; TCRdb's version includes in-frame clones alone and lacks a portion of them. Here the sample spans under 85,000 clones, 85% being singletons. Here the sequenced sample was CD4+ or CD8+ T cells sorted from blood, taken in a trial of the OX40 agonist ivuxolimab. The receptors originated from an adult with an advanced solid tumor such as melanoma, head and neck, liver or kidney cancer.

This chain connects TRBV19 to TRBJ2-1; TRBD2 might be the D (7 bases). With 7 bases removed from V and 9 bases from J, the gap between germline ends came to 13 bases. This CDR3 has 12 amino acids. Germline-derived CDR1 and CDR2 are LNHDA and SQIVND (reference sequence). The CDR3 protein is CASNSRGGEQFF. Written as DNA, the CDR3 is TGTGCCAGTAATTCGAGGGGGGGTGAGCAGTTCTTC.

This clone came up once. This chain links TRBV30 with TRBJ2-7, with D possibly called TRBD1 or TRBD2 (6 bases each). Deletions cut 0 bases from V and 4 bases from J, with 13 bases between. This CDR3 is built from 14 residues. Germline CDR1 and CDR2: GTSNPN and SVGIG (reference sequence). CDR3 nucleotides: TGTGCCTGGAGTGTACGTACAGGGAGGTACGAGCAGTACTTC. The encoded protein is CAWSVRTGRYEQYF.

V is TRBV5-8 and J is TRBJ1-4; 8 nucleotides align to TRBD1. The germline V gene encodes CDR1 SGHTS and CDR2 YDEGEE. V dropped 0 bases and J dropped 8; count of bases not matched to a gene: 6. CDR3 length: 15 residues. The CDR3 region has the DNA TGTGCCAGCAGCTTGGCCGGGACAGGTCGGGAAAAACTGTTTTTT. As protein: CASSLAGTGREKLFF.